This passage covers 28 T cell receptor beta chains from one sample sequenced in a study of T cell repertoires in cytomegalovirus infection. From the reads, TCRdb called clonotypes with MiXCR, one entry per CDR3 protein. The sample contains about 230,000 distinct CDR3 sequences, roughly 22% of which appear only once. The sequencing input was CD8+ T cells from PBMCs. Receptor source: a human donor in good health (CMV status not recorded). Some clones in this sample may be carry-over from other donors' samples.

This chain uses TRBV9 with TRBJ1-1, with D unclear. CDR1 and CDR2 from the germline V gene are SGDLS and YYNGEE. The CDR3 totals 14 residues. Trimming removed 4 bases at V and 4 bases at J, with 14 bases between. The DNA of the CDR3 is TGTGCCAGCAGCCTCTTTGGGGAGGTCACTGAAGCTTTCTTT. Protein: CASSLFGEVTEAFF.

V usage is TRBV7-2 and J usage is TRBJ1-2; D not certain. V lost 1 base and J 3 bases, leaving 21 bases between the germline ends. Germline loops: CDR1 SGHTA, CDR2 FQGNSA. This CDR3 has 18 residues. CDR3 DNA sequence: TGTGCCAGCAGCTTAGGAGGGTACGGGAGTTTGAGCGACTATGGCTACACCTTC. Translation: CASSLGGYGSLSDYGYTF.

On this clonotype: This clone may be a read error of a much larger clone one base away. The gene calls are TRBV7-3 and TRBJ2-7; no firm D call. Per germline, CDR1 SGHTA and CDR2 FQGTGA. The CDR3 loop spans 13 amino acids. CDR3: CASSLWVSYEQCF. The CDR3 DNA sequence: TGTGCCAGCAGCTTATGGGTCTCCTACGAGCAGTGCTTC.

The table lists this clonotype with a few counts. The chain recombines TRBV28 with TRBJ2-7; D perhaps matches TRBD1 (6 bases). This CDR3 has 14 residues. The V gene lost 4 bases and the J gene lost 6 bases, with 16 bases spanning the gap. Germline CDR1 reads MDHEN; CDR2 reads SYDVKM. CDR3 in amino acids: CASSSRPGTSEQYF. The CDR3 coding sequence is TGTGCCAGCAGTTCCAGACCAGGGACATCCGAGCAGTACTTC.

This clonotype was counted at least ten times. This chain joins TRBV7-6 and TRBJ1-2; a weak D match, TRBD1 (5 bases). The CDR3 totals 13 residues. Germline CDR1 SGHVS, CDR2 FNYEAQ. V dropped 5 bases and J dropped 2 bases, with 9 bases sitting between them. CDR3 DNA: TGTGCCAGCAGCCCGACAGAGAACTATGGCTACACCTTC. Protein: CASSPTENYGYTF.

The rearrangement joins TRBV7-9 to TRBJ2-5; TRBD1 matches 7 bases. With 5 bases clipped from V and 0 bases from J, the junction kept 9 bases outside the gene matches. Germline-derived CDR1 and CDR2 are SEHNR and FQNEAQ (reference sequence). The length of the CDR3 is 16 residues. CDR3 in amino acids: CASSPTPGQNQETQYF. In DNA, the CDR3 is TGTGCCAGCAGCCCTACTCCGGGACAGAACCAAGAGACCCAGTACTTC.

This clonotype was counted between two and nine times. CDR3 bases: TGCAGCCAGATGGGAGACAGACGATATAGCAATCAGCCCCAGCATTTT. This translates into CSQMGDRRYSNQPQHF. The chain uses TRBV29-1 and TRBJ1-5; possible D gene TRBD1, 5 bases. Germline CDR1 is SQVTM and CDR2 is ANQGSEA. CDR3 length equals 16 residues. Deletions cut 8 bases from V and 0 bases from J, with 20 bases between.

The V call is TRBV20-1, the J call TRBJ1-5; D remains ambiguous. CDR3 size: 15 residues. With 3 bases removed from V and 4 bases from J, the gap between germline ends came to 16 bases. Germline V CDR1 and CDR2: DFQATT, SNEGSKA (reference sequence). CDR3 DNA sequence: TGCAGTGCTAGCGTTGTCAGCACCCCAAATCAGCCCCAGCATTTT. Its protein product is CSASVVSTPNQPQHF.

This clonotype was found many times. This rearrangement joins TRBV12-3 or TRBV12-4 to TRBJ1-6, with TRBD1 matching 7 bases. The CDR3 consists of 15 residues. V lost 5 bases and J lost 9; bases outside the gene matches: 10. The CDR3 nucleotides read TGTGCCAGCAGTCTCCGACAGGGAGTTCTTTCACCCCTCCACTTT. Translation: CASSLRQGVLSPLHF.

The V call is TRBV3-1, the J call TRBJ1-2; 7 positions match TRBD1. There are 18 residues in the CDR3. The germline CDR1 and CDR2 sequences are LGHDT and YNNKEL (reference sequence). The ends lost 0 bases at V and 0 bases at J; junction bases unmatched: 10. The CDR3 loop reads CASSQEVRDSPANYGYTF. The CDR3 DNA is TGTGCCAGCAGCCAAGAAGTAAGGGACAGCCCGGCTAACTATGGCTACACCTTC. Full variable domain (outside the CDR3, taken from reference TRBV3-1 and TRBJ1-2): DTAVSQTPKYLVTQMGNDKSIKCEQNLGHDTMYWYKQDSKKFLKIMFSYNNKELIINETVPNRFSPKSPDKAHLNLHINSLELGDSAVYFCASSQEVRDSPANYGYTFGSGTRLTVV.

This clonotype has a count of ten or more. The chain joins TRBV12-3 or TRBV12-4 to TRBJ2-1; no clear D. V lost 6 bases to trimming and J lost 9 bases, with 12 bases between them. This CDR3 region has 12 residues. CDR3: CASSPGVIEQFF. CDR3 in DNA: TGTGCCAGCAGCCCTGGTGTTATTGAGCAGTTCTTC.

The rearrangement links TRBV4-1 to TRBJ2-7; 7 bases are a match to TRBD1. Losses at the gene ends were 0 bases for V and 5 bases for J; bases not matched to a gene: 7. The length of the CDR3 is 15 residues. Germline V CDR1 and CDR2: MGHRA, YSYEKL. CDR3 sequence: CASSQEDRATHEQYF. In DNA, the CDR3 is TGCGCCAGCAGCCAAGAAGACAGGGCAACCCACGAGCAGTACTTC.

The chain combines TRBV20-1 with TRBJ2-2, with D perhaps TRBD2 (6 bases). Per germline, CDR1 DFQATT and CDR2 SNEGSKA (reference sequence). The V and J ends lost 3 bases and 2 bases respectively, with 13 bases between them. This CDR3 comprises 15 residues. CDR3 nucleotides: TGCAGTGCTAGTGAGGTAGCGGCAAACACCGGGGAGCTGTTTTTT. Translation gives CSASEVAANTGELFF.

This clonotype came up many times. V usage is TRBV7-2 and J usage is TRBJ1-1; 8 bases agree with TRBD1. The CDR3 contains 17 residues. CDR1 and CDR2 from the germline V gene are SGHTA and FQGNSA. V lost 2 bases and J lost 0; bases outside the gene matches: 8. CDR3 nucleotide sequence: TGTGCCAGCAGCTTACGGACAGGGAGTGGGATGAACACTGAAGCTTTCTTT. Translation gives CASSLRTGSGMNTEAFF.

There are a few counts of this clonotype. The rearrangement joins TRBV12-3 or TRBV12-4 to TRBJ1-1, with a weak D call TRBD1 (6 bases). V was pared by 7 bases and J by 6 bases, with 18 bases between. The CDR3 is 14 residues long. This chain's CDR3 is CASTEQGRAAEAFF. The DNA for the CDR3 is TGTGCCAGCACTGAACAGGGCAGGGCGGCTGAAGCTTTCTTT.

Here the CDR3 DNA reads TGTGCCAGCAGCTTTGACAGGGGACCCCAAGAGACCCAGTACTTC. It encodes CASSFDRGPQETQYF. This chain uses TRBV7-7 with TRBJ2-5; the match to TRBD1 covers 8 bases. The germline V gene encodes CDR1 SSHAT and CDR2 FNYEAQ (reference sequence). This CDR3 is built from 15 residues. The J segment lost 1 base and the V segment lost 3 bases, leaving 4 bases of the junction unmatched. The full variable domain, with the rest looked up from reference TRBV7-7 and TRBJ2-5, is GAGVSQSPRYKVTKRGQDVTLRCDPISSHATLYWYQQALGQGPEFLTYFNYEAQPDKSGLPSDRFSAERPEGSISTLTIQRTEQRDSAMYRCASSFDRGPQETQYFGPGTRLLVL.

This clonotype occurred a few times. This chain links TRBV23-1 with TRBJ2-7; 8 nucleotides agree with TRBD1. TRBV23-1 belongs to the ORF category, with a function that is uncertain. The CDR3 covers 16 residues. The J segment lost 5 bases and the V segment lost 4 bases, leaving 13 bases of the junction unmatched. CDR3 amino acids: CASSPKLIQGVDEQYF. The CDR3 bases are TGCGCCAGCAGTCCCAAGCTTATACAGGGGGTCGACGAGCAGTACTTC.

Note on this clonotype: A much more abundant neighbour one base away suggests this may be a read error. The CDR3 protein is CASSPTGSVTGELIF. CDR3 sequence (DNA): TGTGCCAGCAGCCCCACTGGATCAGTAACCGGGGAGCTGATTTTT. This chain joins TRBV11-1 and TRBJ2-2; weak D call: TRBD2 (5 bases). Per germline, CDR1 SGHAT and CDR2 FQDESV (reference sequence). The CDR3 is 15 residues long.

This chain joins TRBV7-6 and TRBJ2-2; D perhaps matches TRBD2 (7 bases). Trimming cost V 10 bases and J 6 bases, with 21 bases left between them. CDR1 and CDR2 (germline): SGHVS, FNYEAQ. CDR3 length equals 15 residues. The CDR3 DNA reads TGTGCCACGAGGGGGGGGGGGGCCACCCCCGGGGAGCTGTTTTTT. Translated: CATRGGGATPGELFF.

The V and J genes are TRBV7-9 and TRBJ2-5, with D tentatively TRBD1 (6 bases). Germline assignment: CDR1 SEHNR and CDR2 FQNEAQ (reference sequence). Trimming removed 5 bases from V and 5 bases from J, with 15 bases in between. This CDR3 has 14 residues. Written as DNA, the CDR3 is TGTGCCAGCAGCCGTACTAGGGGGAACGAGACCCAGTACTTC. Translation gives CASSRTRGNETQYF.

This clonotype was detected many times. The rearrangement uses TRBV12-3 or TRBV12-4 and TRBJ2-2; tentatively, D is TRBD2 (5 bases). The ends were cut back, 3 bases at V and 3 bases at J, with 11 bases in the middle. The CDR3 extends over 15 amino acids. The CDR3 DNA sequence: TGTGCCAGCAGTTTGGCCGGGGAGTACACCGGGGAGCTGTTTTTT. It codes for CASSLAGEYTGELFF.

Only a few counts were recorded for this clonotype. The J gene is TRBJ2-1, the V gene TRBV6-6; 13 positions agree with TRBD2. The CDR3 runs to 17 residues. The germline gives CDR1 MNHNY, CDR2 SVGAGI (reference sequence). The V gene end was trimmed by 6 bases and the J gene end by 8 bases; junction bases not matched to a gene: 13. The CDR3 here is CASSPWTSGGPRDEQFF. The CDR3 region has the DNA TGTGCCAGCAGCCCCTGGACTAGCGGGGGACCCAGGGATGAGCAGTTCTTC.

The chain employs TRBV4-1 and TRBJ2-2; 7 positions agree with TRBD1. J lost 1 base, V lost 0 bases, and 5 bases had no gene match. CDR3 length: 17 residues. Germline V gene lookup returns CDR1 MGHRA and CDR2 YSYEKL. The CDR3 reads CASSQDGTGENTGELFF. In DNA, the CDR3 is TGCGCCAGCAGCCAAGATGGAACAGGGGAGAACACCGGGGAGCTGTTTTTT.

This clonotype occurred many times. The chain is built from TRBV7-6 and TRBJ2-7, with 11 bases identical to TRBD1. V was pared by 5 bases and J by 3 bases, with 3 bases of the junction left unmatched. CDR1 and CDR2 from the germline V gene are SGHVS and FNYEAQ. The CDR3 spans 14 residues. The CDR3 protein is CASSAGTGGYEQYF. The CDR3 bases are TGTGCCAGCAGCGCCGGGACAGGGGGCTACGAGCAGTACTTC.

Many counts were recorded for this clonotype. The genes are TRBV20-1 and TRBJ1-1; no clear D. V gave up 2 bases and J gave up 5 bases, with 15 bases separating them. CDR1 is DFQATT, CDR2 SNEGSKA, per germline (reference sequence). This CDR3 is 14 amino acids long. This CDR3 reads CSARPWGSNTEAFF. CDR3 nucleotides: TGCAGTGCTAGACCTTGGGGTTCAAATACTGAAGCTTTCTTT.

The gene calls are TRBV28 and TRBJ1-5, with D possibly being TRBD1 (6 bases). Trimming stripped 4 bases from V and 5 bases from J, with 15 bases between. The CDR3 loop spans 15 amino acids. CDR1 MDHEN and CDR2 SYDVKM come from the germline V gene. The CDR3 DNA reads as TGTGCCAGCAGTTCATTGGGGGGCGATGATCAGCCCCAGCATTTT. Translation gives CASSSLGGDDQPQHF.

This clonotype was counted once. An end of the junction differs from the germline gene, which may be a read error. The chain carries TRBV29-1 and TRBJ2-7; D remains ambiguous. Germline assignment: CDR1 SQVTM and CDR2 ANQGSEA. This CDR3 spans 12 amino acids. CDR3 in amino acids: CSVEESFYEQYF. The CDR3 region has the DNA TGCAGCGTCGAAGAGTCCTTCTACGAGCAGTACTTC.

This chain connects TRBV10-3 to TRBJ2-1; 8 bases align to TRBD2. The CDR3 sequence is 17 residues long. The junction had 14 bases not matched to a gene; V was cut back by 3 bases and J by 7 bases. Germline values: CDR1 ENHRY, CDR2 SYGVKD. The CDR3 loop is CAISDKRDGGGLNEQFF. Here the CDR3 DNA reads TGTGCCATCAGTGATAAGCGAGACGGGGGGGGTCTGAATGAGCAGTTCTTC.